This T cell receptor beta chain was identified in a study of blood T cell repertoires in COVID-19 (dated by TCRdb to about 2020). With respect to the entire study: Samples from collaborators originated in the United States, Italy and Spain and spanned both the acute and convalescent phases of COVID-19. The repertoires were made available in a free public database intended to serve as a resource for research on the immune response to SARS-CoV-2. The prospective study material was composed of cDNA or gDNA derived from T cells, B-cell-depleted T cells, or PBMCs. Where available, HLA class I and class II types were taken from metadata supplied by the sample provider and were not determined by assay-based typing. Deeply sampled blood TCRbeta repertoires from subjects exposed to, actively infected with, or recovered from COVID-19 were included in the dataset. A de-identified subject ID, COVID-19 status, age in years and sex were almost always included in the sample metadata. Samples came from the ongoing ImmuneRACE study (first 160 participants) plus 1,254 subjects from 6 global collaborators.

On the study overall, not on this receptor specifically: The quantity of clinical and demographic metadata differed by source and by participant and was supplied without curation.

CDR1 and CDR2 (LNHDA, SQIVND) derive from the germline V gene (reference sequence). The V end loses 8 bases and the J end loses 0 bases, and a stretch of 11 bases separates them. The CDR3 goes from the cysteine to the phenylalanine over 15 residues. The kept DNA is CDR3 alone, 45 bases in frame from the first base. Worth noting for this clone: The target of this receptor is not known. It has no much larger one-base neighbor in the sample; base qualities were not kept.

The immunoSEQ Assay, a bias-controlled multiplex PCR, was used to amplify TCRbeta CDR3 regions from genomic DNA. Regarding the original processing steps: Within the assay, amplification of reference gene primers was used to estimate how many nucleated cells each sample contained. To quantify the absolute abundance of each unique TCRbeta CDR3 rearrangement, sequence reads were collapsed and filtered. For each sample, productive Simpson clonality was calculated as the square root of Simpson's diversity index across productive rearrangements. TCRdb carries this immuneACCESS record with in-frame sequences only. Its versions omit some clonotypes, under half of them owing to an unresolved V gene in the studies checked, with the rest unexplained. V and J calls and clone size are as listed in that table; D and trimming were resolved from the DNA. For this sample the table gives 75,000 to 95,000 clones, of which 80% to 90% were detected only once. The ten biggest clones cover more than 0.95% of the sample.

The collaborating institutions used their own protocols to collect whole blood in K2EDTA tubes. For TCRbeta analysis, collaborators shipped samples as frozen whole blood, isolated PBMCs, or DNA extracted from either of those sample types. Material for sequencing was peripheral blood. This clonotype was sampled from a human donor in a cohort sampled during active COVID-19. The receptor chain draws on TRBV19 and TRBJ2-6; no D gene call is confident. The CDR3 region reads CASSFSFSGANVLTF. The bases are TGTGCCAGTTCCTTCTCGTTCTCTGGGGCCAACGTCCTGACTTTC.